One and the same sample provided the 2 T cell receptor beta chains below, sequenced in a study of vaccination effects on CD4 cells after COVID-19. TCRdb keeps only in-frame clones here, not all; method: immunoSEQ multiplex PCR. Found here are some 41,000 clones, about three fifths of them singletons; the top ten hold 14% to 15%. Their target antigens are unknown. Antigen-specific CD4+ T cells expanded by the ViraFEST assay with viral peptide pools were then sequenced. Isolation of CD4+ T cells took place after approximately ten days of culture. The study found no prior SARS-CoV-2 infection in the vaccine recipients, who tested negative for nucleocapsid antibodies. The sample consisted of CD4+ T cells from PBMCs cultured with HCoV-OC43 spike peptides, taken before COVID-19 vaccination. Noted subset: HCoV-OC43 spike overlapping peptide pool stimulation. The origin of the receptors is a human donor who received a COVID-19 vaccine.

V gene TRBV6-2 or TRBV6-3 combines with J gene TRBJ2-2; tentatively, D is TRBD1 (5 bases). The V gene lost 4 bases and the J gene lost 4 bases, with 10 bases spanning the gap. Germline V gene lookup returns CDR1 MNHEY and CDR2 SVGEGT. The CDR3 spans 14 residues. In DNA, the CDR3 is TGTGCCAGCAGTTCCGCCCAGGGCACCGGGGAGCTGTTTTTT. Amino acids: CASSSAQGTGELFF.

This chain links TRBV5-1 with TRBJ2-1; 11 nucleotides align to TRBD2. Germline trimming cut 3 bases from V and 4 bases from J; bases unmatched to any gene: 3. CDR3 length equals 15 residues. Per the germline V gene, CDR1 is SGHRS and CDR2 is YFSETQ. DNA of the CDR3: TGCGCCAGCAGCTCCGGGACTAGCGGTTACAATGAGCAGTTCTTC. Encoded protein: CASSSGTSGYNEQFF.